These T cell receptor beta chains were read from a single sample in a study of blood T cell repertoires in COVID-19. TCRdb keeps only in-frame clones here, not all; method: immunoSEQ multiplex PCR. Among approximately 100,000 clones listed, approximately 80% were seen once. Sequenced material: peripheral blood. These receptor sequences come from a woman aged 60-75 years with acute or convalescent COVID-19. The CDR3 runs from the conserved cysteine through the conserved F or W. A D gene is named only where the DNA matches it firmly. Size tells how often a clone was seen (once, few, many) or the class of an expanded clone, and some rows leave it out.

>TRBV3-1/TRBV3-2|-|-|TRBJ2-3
TGTGCCAGCAGCCAAGACAGTCATACGCAGTATTTT
CASSQDSHTQYF
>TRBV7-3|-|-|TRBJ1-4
TGTGCCAGCAGCTTAGGGGCTGGTGAAAAACTGTTTTTT
CASSLGAGEKLFF
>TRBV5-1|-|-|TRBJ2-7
TGCGCCAGCAGCTCACAAGGGACAAATTCCTACGAGCAGTACTTC
CASSSQGTNSYEQYF
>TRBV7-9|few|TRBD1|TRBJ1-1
TGTGCCAGCAGCCCAGGGGGCGCTTCCACTGAAGCTTTCTTT
CASSPGGASTEAFF
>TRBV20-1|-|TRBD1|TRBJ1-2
TGCAGTGCTAGTGATCCGGACAGGGGTCACTATGGCTACACCTTC
CSASDPDRGHYGYTF
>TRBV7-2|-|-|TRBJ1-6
TGTGCCAGCAGCTTGAGTCCGGGATCTTTTAATTCACCCCTCCACTTT
CASSLSPGSFNSPLHF
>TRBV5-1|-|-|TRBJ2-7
TGCGCCAGCAGCTTATTCGCAGGTCCCTCCTACGAGCAGTACTTC
CASSLFAGPSYEQYF
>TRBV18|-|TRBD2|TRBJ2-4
TGTGCCAGCTCCCCGGGGACTAGCGGGGAAAACATTCAGTACTTC
CASSPGTSGENIQYF
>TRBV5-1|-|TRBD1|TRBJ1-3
TGCGCCAGCAGCTTGGGACAGGGTAGCTCTGGAAACACCATATATTTT
CASSLGQGSSGNTIYF
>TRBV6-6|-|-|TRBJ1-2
TGTGCCAGCAGTTTGACAACGGAAGGTGGCTACACCTTC
CASSLTTEGGYTF
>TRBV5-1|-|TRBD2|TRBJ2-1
TGCGCCAGCAGCTCGATAGCGGGGGGCAACCTCTACAATGAGCAGTTCTTC
CASSSIAGGNLYNEQFF
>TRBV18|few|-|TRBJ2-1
TGTGCCAGCTCACAGGACTACGACAATGAGCAGTTCTTC
CASSQDYDNEQFF
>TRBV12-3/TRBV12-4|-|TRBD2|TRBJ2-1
TGTGCCAGCCGGGGGGGGTCCTACAATGAGCAGTTCTTC
CASRGGSYNEQFF
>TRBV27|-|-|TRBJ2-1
TGTGCCAGCAGTTTATTGGAACCTAGCGTTAGCTCCTACAATGAGCAGTTCTTC
CASSLLEPSVSSYNEQFF
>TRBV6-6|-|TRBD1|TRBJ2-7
TGTGCCAGCAGTCGCCCGGACAGGGGAGGATACGAGCAGTACTTC
CASSRPDRGGYEQYF
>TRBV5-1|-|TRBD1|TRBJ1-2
TGCGCCAGCAGCAGCCCGGGACAGGGCGACTATGGCTACACCTTC
CASSSPGQGDYGYTF
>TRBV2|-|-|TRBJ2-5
TGTGCCAGCAGCCAGGGCAGGGCCCAAGAGACCCAGTACTTC
CASSQGRAQETQYF
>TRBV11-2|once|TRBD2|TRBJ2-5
TGTGCCAGCAGCTTAGGGGGGGGAGAGACCCAGTACTTC
CASSLGGGETQYF
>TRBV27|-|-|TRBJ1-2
TGTGCCAGCAGTTTCCTCGGCGGGAACTATGGCTACACCTTC
CASSFLGGNYGYTF
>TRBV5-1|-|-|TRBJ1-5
TGCGCCAGCAGCTTGGGGGGGCTGTATAGCAATCAGCCCCAGCATTTT
CASSLGGLYSNQPQHF
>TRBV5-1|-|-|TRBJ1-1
TGCGCCAGCAGCTTGGTAGTGAACACTGAAGCTTTCTTT
CASSLVVNTEAFF
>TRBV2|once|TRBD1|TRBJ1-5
TGTGCCAGCAGCCGATTGGACAGGCAGCCCCAGCATTTT
CASSRLDRQPQHF
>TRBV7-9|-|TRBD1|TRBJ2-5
TGTGCCAGCAGCTTAAAGGGGGCGCAAGAGACCCAGTACTTC
CASSLKGAQETQYF
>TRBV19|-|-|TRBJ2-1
TGTGCCAGTAGTATTTCCACGGGTGAGCAGTTCTTC
CASSISTGEQFF
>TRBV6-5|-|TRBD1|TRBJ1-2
TGTGCCAGCAGAATGACAGGGGGCGACTATGGCTACACCTTC
CASRMTGGDYGYTF
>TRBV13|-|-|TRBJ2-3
TGTGCCAGCAGCCCCCGTCCTCCAGATACGCAGTATTTT
CASSPRPPDTQYF
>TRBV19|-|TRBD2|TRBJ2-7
TGTGCTAGCAAACTAGCGGGGCCCTACGAGCAGTACTTC
CASKLAGPYEQYF
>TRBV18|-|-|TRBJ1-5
TGTGCCAGCTCACCACTGGGAGATGGCAATCAGCCCCAGCATTTT
CASSPLGDGNQPQHF
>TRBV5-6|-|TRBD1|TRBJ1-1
TGTGCCAGTTCCGCCGACAGGGGTGAAGCTTTCTTT
CASSADRGEAFF
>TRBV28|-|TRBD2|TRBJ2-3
TGTGCCAGCAGCGTAGCGGGATACACAGATACGCAGTATTTT
CASSVAGYTDTQYF
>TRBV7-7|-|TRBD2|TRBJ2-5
TGTGCCAGCAGCTCCCGCGGGGGGGAGACCCAGTACTTC
CASSSRGGETQYF
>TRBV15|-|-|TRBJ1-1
TGTGCCACCAGCAGAGATCTTGGGGTTAGGGGAGCTTTCTTT
CATSRDLGVRGAFF
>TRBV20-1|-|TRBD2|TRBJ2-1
TGCAGTGCTAGTGGTCCGGGGGGGCCGGAGTATGAGCAGTTCTTC
CSASGPGGPEYEQFF
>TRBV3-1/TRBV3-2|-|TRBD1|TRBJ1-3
TGTGCCAGCAGCCTGGGACAGTACTCTGGAAACACCATATATTTT
CASSLGQYSGNTIYF
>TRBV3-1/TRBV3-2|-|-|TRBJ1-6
TGTGCCAGCAGCCCCGCACCTATTACTACCCTCCACTTT
CASSPAPITTLHF
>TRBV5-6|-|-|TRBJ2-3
TGTGCCAGCAGCTTCCCGGGGAGCGTAAACACAGATACGCAGTATTTT
CASSFPGSVNTDTQYF
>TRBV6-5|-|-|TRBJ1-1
TGTGCCAGCAGTCCTAATTACGGGGGAGAGACTGAAGCTTTCTTT
CASSPNYGGETEAFF
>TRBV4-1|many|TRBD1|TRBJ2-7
TGCGCCAGCAGCTGGGACAGGCTTAACGAGCAGTACTTC
CASSWDRLNEQYF
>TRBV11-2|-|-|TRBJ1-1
TGTGCCAGCAGCCCACTGCGGGGGAACACTGAAGCTTTCTTT
CASSPLRGNTEAFF
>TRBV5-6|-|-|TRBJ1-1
TGTGCCAGCAGCTTGGTTCAGGGCCTCTATAGCCTAGGGACTGAAGCTTTCTTT
CASSLVQGLYSLGTEAFF
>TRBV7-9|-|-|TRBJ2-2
TGTGCCACCGGCGAGGGTTTCGGCACCGGGGAGCTGTTTTTT
CATGEGFGTGELFF
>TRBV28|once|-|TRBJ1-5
TGTGCCAGCAGTTCATACAGGGATTCCCAGCCCCAGCATTTT
CASSSYRDSQPQHF
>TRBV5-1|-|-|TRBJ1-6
TGCGCCAGCAGCACGGACGGGAATAATTCACCCCTCCACTTT
CASSTDGNNSPLHF
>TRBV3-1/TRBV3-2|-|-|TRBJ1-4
TGTGCCAGCAGTAGACAGGCTAATAATGAAAAACTGTTTTTT
CASSRQANNEKLFF
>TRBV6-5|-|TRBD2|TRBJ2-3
TGTGCCAGCAGTTCCCGACTAGCGGGCACAGATACGCAGTATTTT
CASSSRLAGTDTQYF
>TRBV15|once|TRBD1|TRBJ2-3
TGTGCCACCAGCACCACAAGGACAGGCCGCACAGATACGCAGTATTTT
CATSTTRTGRTDTQYF
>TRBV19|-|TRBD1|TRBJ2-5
TGTGCCAGTAGTAGACTAACAGGGGAAGAGACCCAGTACTTC
CASSRLTGEETQYF
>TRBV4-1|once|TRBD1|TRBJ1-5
TGCGCCAGCAGCCAAGATCGAGGACAGGGTCAGCCCCAGCATTTT
CASSQDRGQGQPQHF
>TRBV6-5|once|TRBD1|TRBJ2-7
TGTGCCAGCTCGGGACAGCACTACGAGCAGTACTTC
CASSGQHYEQYF
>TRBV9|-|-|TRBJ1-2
TGTGCCAGCAGCGTTCTGACAGCTAACTATGGCTACACCTTC
CASSVLTANYGYTF